The clone carrying this T cell receptor (beta chain) was picked up a small number of times. Antigen specificity is unknown. This entry is derived from a study of CD8 T cells in ankylosing spondylitis. V shed 7 bases, J shed 4 bases, and the junction held 6 bases outside the gene matches. Germline V gene sequence: CDR1 SGHRS, CDR2 YFSETQ. CDR3 size: 15 residues. TCRdb redid the calling of the 5' RACE reads with MiXCR, one entry per CDR3 protein. The sample has 750,000 to 850,000 distinct CDR3 sequences, over 9.5% seen once. Points from the study as a whole: For ankylosing spondylitis blood, a TCR beta motif of 8 or 9 highly homologous variants appeared characteristic.

The clonotype was recovered from a male donor with ankylosing spondylitis. Material for sequencing was blood, either unsorted or a sorted T cell fraction (not recorded which). The rearrangement links TRBV5-1 to TRBJ2-2; 11 bases agree with TRBD2. The chain's CDR3 is CASLPTSGGTGELFF. The CDR3 coding sequence is TGCGCCAGCCTTCCCACTAGCGGGGGCACCGGGGAGCTGTTTTTT.